This paragraph covers one T cell receptor beta chain sequence. The antigen remains unidentified. Template switching introduced a universal primer site, and the cDNA bore unique molecular identifiers. TCRdb analysed the 5' RACE reads with MiXCR anew, one entry per CDR3 protein. The table shows fewer than 550,000 distinct CDR3 sequences, with 13% to 15% occurring only once. The data stem from a study of identical twins. Findings and limits, study-wide: Recombination models fit unrelated individuals' TCR alpha sharing but underestimated twins'.

These records were also assigned to another study, of yellow fever vaccine responses in identical twins.

The clonotype comes from a woman between 18 and 29 years old in good health. What was sequenced was CD4+ T cells sorted from blood.

The CDR3 loop reads CASSQEGGTGVRYEQYV. CDR3 DNA sequence: TGTGCCAGCAGCCAAGAGGGGGGGACAGGCGTCCGCTACGAGCAGTACGTC. V and J are TRBV3-1 and TRBJ2-7, with D possibly being TRBD1 (8 bases). The CDR3 sequence is 17 residues long. Germline CDR1 LGHDT, CDR2 YNNKEL (reference sequence). V lost 0 bases, J lost 3 bases, and 18 bases lay in between.